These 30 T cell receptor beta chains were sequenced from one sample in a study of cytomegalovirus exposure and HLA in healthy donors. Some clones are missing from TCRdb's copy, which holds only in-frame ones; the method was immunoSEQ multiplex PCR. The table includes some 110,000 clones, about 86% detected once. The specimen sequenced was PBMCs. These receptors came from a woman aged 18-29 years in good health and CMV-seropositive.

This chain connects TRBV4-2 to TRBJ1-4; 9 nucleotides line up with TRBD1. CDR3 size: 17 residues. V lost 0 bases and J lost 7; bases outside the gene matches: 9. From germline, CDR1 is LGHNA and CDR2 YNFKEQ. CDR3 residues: CASSQEFRTGASEKLFF. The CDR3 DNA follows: TGTGCCAGCAGCCAAGAGTTCAGGACAGGGGCAAGTGAAAAACTGTTTTTT.

CDR3 loop: CASRQGNTEAFF. The CDR3, as DNA: TGCGCCAGCAGACAGGGGAACACTGAAGCTTTCTTT. The J gene is TRBJ1-1, the V gene TRBV5-1, with a possible D match to TRBD1 (6 bases). CDR3 length equals 12 residues. V dropped 5 bases and J dropped 1 base, with 6 bases sitting between them. The germline V gene has CDR1 SGHRS and CDR2 YFSETQ. The full variable domain, its missing parts supplied by reference TRBV5-1 and TRBJ1-1, is KAGVTQTPRYLIKTRGQQVTLSCSPISGHRSVSWYQQTPGQGLQFLFEYFSETQRNKGNFPGRFSGRQFSNSRSEMNVSTLELGDSALYLCASRQGNTEAFFGQGTRLTVV.

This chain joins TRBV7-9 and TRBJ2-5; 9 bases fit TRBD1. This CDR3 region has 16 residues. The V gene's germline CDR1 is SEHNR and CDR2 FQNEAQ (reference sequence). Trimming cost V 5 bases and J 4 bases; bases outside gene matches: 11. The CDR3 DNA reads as TGTGCCAGCAGCACCCGGGACAGGGATCCTGGAGAGACCCAGTACTTC. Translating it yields CASSTRDRDPGETQYF.

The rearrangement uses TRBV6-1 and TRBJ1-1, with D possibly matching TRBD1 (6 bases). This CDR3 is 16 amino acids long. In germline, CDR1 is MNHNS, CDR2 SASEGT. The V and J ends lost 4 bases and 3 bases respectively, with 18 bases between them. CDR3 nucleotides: TGTGCCAGCAGTGTTGGGGGAGGGGGGGGCTACACTGAAGCTTTCTTT. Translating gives CASSVGGGGGYTEAFF.

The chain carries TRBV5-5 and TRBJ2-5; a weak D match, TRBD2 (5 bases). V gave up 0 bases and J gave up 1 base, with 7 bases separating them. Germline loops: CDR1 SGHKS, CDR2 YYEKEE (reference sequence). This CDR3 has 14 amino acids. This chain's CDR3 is CASSLVALQETQYF. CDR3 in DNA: TGTGCCAGCAGCTTGGTAGCGCTCCAAGAGACCCAGTACTTC.

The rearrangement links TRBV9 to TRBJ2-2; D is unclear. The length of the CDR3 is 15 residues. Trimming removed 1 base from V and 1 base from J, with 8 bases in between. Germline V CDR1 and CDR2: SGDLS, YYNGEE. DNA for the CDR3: TGTGCCAGCAGCGTATCTGCCGGGAACACCGGGGAGCTGTTTTTT. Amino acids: CASSVSAGNTGELFF.

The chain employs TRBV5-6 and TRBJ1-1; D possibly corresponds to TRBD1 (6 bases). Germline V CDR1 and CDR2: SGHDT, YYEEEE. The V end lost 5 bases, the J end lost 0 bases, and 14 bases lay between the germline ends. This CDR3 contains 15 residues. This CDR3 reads CASSTAGGLNTEAFF. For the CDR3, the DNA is TGTGCCAGCAGTACCGCGGGGGGCCTGAACACTGAAGCTTTCTTT. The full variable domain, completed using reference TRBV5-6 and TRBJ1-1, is DAGVTQSPTHLIKTRGQQVTLRCSPKSGHDTVSWYQQALGQGPQFIFQYYEEEERQRGNFPDRFSGHQFPNYSSELNVNALLLGDSALYLCASSTAGGLNTEAFFGQGTRLTVV.

CDR3 amino acids: CASSLTWQETQYF. CDR3 nucleotide sequence: TGTGCCAGCAGCTTAACGTGGCAGGAGACCCAGTACTTC. V gene TRBV7-3 combines with J gene TRBJ2-5; D remains ambiguous. Germline lookup yields CDR1 SGHTA and CDR2 FQGTGA. V dropped 0 bases and J dropped 5 bases, with 7 bases sitting between them. The CDR3 contains 13 residues.

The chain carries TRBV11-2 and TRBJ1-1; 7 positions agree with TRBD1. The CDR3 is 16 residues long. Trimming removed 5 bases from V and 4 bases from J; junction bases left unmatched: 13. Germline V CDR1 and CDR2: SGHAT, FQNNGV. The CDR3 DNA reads TGTGCCAGCAGCAAATCCTCCATTGACAGGGCCACTGAAGCTTTCTTT. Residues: CASSKSSIDRATEAFF.

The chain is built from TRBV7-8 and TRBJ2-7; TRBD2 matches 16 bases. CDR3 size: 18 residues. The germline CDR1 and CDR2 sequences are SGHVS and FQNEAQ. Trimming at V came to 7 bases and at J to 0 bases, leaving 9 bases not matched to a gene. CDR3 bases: TGTGCCAGCAAGGGCGGGGGACTAGCGGGAGGGATCTCCTACGAGCAGTACTTC. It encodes CASKGGGLAGGISYEQYF. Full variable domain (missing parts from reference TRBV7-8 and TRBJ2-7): GAGVSQSPRYKVAKRGQDVALRCDPISGHVSLFWYQQALGQGPEFLTYFQNEAQLDKSGLPSDRFFAERPEGSVSTLKIQRTQQEDSAVYLCASKGGGLAGGISYEQYFGPGTRLTVT.

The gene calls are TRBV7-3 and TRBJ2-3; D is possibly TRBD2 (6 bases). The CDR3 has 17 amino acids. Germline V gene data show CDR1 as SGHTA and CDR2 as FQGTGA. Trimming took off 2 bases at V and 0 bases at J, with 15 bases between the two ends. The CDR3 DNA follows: TGTGCCAGCAGCTTAGAGAGGAGGGCGGGAAGCACAGATACGCAGTATTTT. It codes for CASSLERRAGSTDTQYF.

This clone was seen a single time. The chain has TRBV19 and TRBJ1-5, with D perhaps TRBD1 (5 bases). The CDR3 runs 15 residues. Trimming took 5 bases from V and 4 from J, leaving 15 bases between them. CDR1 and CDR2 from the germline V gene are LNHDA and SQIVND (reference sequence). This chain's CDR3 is CASSLGQGLNQPQHF. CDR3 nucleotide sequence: TGTGCCAGTAGTTTAGGCCAGGGTCTAAATCAGCCCCAGCATTTT.

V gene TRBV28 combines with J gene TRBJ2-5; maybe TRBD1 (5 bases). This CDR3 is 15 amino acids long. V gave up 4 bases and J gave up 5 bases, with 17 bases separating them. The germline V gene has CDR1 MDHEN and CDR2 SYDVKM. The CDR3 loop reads CASSSSHRGWETQYF. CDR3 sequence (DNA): TGTGCCAGCAGTTCCTCCCATAGGGGCTGGGAGACCCAGTACTTC.

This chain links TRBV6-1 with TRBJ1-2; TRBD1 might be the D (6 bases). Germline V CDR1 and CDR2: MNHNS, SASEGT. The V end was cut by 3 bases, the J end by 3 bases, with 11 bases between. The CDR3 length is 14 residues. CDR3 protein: CASSDLDRYYGYTF. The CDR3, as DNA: TGTGCCAGCAGTGATCTCGACAGGTACTATGGCTACACCTTC.

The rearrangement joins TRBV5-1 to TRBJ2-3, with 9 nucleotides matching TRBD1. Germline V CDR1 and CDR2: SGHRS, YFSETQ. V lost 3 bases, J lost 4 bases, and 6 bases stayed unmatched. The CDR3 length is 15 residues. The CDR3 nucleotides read TGCGCCAGCAGCTCAGGACAGGGGAAGGCAGATACGCAGTATTTT. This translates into CASSSGQGKADTQYF.

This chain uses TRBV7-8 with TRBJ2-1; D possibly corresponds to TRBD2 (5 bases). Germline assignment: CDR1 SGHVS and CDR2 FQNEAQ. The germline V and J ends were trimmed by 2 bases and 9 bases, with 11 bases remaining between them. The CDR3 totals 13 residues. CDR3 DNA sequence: TGTGCCAGCAGCTTAAAGGCTAGCACTGAGCAGTTCTTC. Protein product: CASSLKASTEQFF. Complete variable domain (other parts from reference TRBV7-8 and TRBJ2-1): GAGVSQSPRYKVAKRGQDVALRCDPISGHVSLFWYQQALGQGPEFLTYFQNEAQLDKSGLPSDRFFAERPEGSVSTLKIQRTQQEDSAVYLCASSLKASTEQFFGPGTRLTVL.

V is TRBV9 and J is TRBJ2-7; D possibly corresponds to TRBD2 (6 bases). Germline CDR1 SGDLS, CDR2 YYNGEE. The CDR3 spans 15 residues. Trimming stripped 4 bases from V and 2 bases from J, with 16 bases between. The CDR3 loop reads CASSPGTPSPYEQYF. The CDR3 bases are TGTGCCAGCAGCCCCGGGACTCCCAGCCCCTACGAGCAGTACTTC.

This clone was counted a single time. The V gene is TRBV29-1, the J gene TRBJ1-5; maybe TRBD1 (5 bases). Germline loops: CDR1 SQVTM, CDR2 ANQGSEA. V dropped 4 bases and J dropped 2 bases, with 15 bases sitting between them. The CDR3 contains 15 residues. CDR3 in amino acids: CSVGGDRRGNQPQHF. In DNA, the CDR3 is TGCAGCGTTGGGGGGGACCGGCGGGGCAATCAGCCCCAGCATTTT.

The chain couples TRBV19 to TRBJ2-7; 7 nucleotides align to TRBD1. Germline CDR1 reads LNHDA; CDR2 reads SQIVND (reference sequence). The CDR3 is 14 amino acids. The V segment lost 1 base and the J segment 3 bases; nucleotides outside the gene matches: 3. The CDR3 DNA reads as TGTGCCAGTAGTATAGCGGCAGGGGGCTACGAGCAGTACTTC. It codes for CASSIAAGGYEQYF. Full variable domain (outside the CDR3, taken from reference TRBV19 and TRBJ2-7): DGGITQSPKYLFRKEGQNVTLSCEQNLNHDAMYWYRQDPGQGLRLIYYSQIVNDFQKGDIAEGYSVSREKKESFPLTVTSAQKNPTAFYLCASSIAAGGYEQYFGPGTRLTVT.

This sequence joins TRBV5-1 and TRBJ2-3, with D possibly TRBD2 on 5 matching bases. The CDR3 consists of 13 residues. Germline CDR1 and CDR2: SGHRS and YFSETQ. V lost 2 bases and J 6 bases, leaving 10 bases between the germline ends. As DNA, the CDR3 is TGCGCCAGCAGCTTCGGGTGGGAGGATACGCAGTATTTT. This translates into CASSFGWEDTQYF.

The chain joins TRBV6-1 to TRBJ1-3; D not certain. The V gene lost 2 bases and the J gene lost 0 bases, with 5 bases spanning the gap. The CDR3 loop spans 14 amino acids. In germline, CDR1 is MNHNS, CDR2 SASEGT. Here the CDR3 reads CASSEPRSGNTIYF. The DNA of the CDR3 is TGTGCCAGCAGTGAACCCCGCTCTGGAAACACCATATATTTT.

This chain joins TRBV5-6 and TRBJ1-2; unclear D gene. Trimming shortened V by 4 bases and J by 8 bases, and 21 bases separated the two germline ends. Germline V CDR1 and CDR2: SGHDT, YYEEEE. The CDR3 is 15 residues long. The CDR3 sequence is CASSLGSAGSGGYTF. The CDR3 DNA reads TGTGCCAGCAGCCTGGGGAGTGCGGGGTCGGGAGGCTACACCTTC. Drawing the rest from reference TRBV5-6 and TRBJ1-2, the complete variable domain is DAGVTQSPTHLIKTRGQQVTLRCSPKSGHDTVSWYQQALGQGPQFIFQYYEEEERQRGNFPDRFSGHQFPNYSSELNVNALLLGDSALYLCASSLGSAGSGGYTFGSGTRLTVV.

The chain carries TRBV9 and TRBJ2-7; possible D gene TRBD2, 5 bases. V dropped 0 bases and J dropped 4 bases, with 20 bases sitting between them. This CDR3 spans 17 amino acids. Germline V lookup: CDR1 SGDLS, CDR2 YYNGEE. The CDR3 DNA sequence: TGTGCCAGCAGCGTAGGGGCTAGCCGCGGGTTTGCGTACGAGCAGTACTTC. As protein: CASSVGASRGFAYEQYF.

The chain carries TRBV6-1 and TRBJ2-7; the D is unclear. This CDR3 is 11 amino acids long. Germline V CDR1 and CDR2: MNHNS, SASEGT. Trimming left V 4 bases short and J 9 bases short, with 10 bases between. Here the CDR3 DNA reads TGTGCCAGCAGTGGCCTAGTGTGGCAGTACTTC. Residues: CASSGLVWQYF.

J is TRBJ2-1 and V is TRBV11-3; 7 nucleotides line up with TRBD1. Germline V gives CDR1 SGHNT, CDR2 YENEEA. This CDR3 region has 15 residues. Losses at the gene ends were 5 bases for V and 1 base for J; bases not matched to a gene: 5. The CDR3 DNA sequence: TGTGCCAGCAGCGTCCGGGACAGATCCTACAATGAGCAGTTCTTC. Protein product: CASSVRDRSYNEQFF.

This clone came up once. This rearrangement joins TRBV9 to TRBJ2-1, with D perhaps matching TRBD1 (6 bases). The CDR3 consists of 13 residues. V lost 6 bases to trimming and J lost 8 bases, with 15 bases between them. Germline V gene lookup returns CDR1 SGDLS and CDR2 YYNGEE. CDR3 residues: CASTGPYRDEQFF. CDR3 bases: TGTGCCAGCACCGGTCCCTACAGGGATGAGCAGTTCTTC. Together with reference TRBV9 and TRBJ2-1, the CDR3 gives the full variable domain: DSGVTQTPKHLITATGQRVTLRCSPRSGDLSVYWYQQSLDQGLQFLIQYYNGEERAKGNILERFSAQQFPDLHSELNLSSLELGDSALYFCASTGPYRDEQFFGPGTRLTVL.

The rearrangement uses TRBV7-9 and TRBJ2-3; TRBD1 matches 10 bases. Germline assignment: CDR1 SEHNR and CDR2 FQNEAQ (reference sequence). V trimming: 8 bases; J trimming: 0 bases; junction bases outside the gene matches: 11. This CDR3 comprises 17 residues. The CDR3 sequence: CASPPGQGSTSTDTQYF. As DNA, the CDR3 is TGTGCCAGCCCACCGGGACAGGGGTCGACTAGCACAGATACGCAGTATTTT. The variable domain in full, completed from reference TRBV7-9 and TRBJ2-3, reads DTGVSQNPRHKITKRGQNVTFRCDPISEHNRLYWYRQTLGQGPEFLTYFQNEAQLEKSRLLSDRFSAERPKGSFSTLEIQRTEQGDSAMYLCASPPGQGSTSTDTQYFGPGTRLTVL.

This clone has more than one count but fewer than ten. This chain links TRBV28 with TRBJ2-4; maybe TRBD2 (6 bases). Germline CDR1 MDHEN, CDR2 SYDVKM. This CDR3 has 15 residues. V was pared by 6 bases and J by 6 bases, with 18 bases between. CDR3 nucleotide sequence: TGTGCCAGCAGCTCAAACCGGGACTTCGGAAACATTCAGTACTTC. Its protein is CASSSNRDFGNIQYF.

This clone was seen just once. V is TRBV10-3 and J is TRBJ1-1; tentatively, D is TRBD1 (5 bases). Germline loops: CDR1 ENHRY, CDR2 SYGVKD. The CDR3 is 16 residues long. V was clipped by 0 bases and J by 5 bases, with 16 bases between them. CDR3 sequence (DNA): TGTGCCATCAGTGAGTCGGTTGGGACCGCGGGGACTGAAGCTTTCTTT. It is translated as CAISESVGTAGTEAFF.

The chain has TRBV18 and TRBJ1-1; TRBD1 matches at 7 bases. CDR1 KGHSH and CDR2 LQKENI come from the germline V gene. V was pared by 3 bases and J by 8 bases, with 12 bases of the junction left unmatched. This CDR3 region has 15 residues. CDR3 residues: CASSPLSEGASEAFF. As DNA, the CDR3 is TGTGCCAGCTCACCCCTCAGTGAGGGGGCGTCAGAAGCTTTCTTT. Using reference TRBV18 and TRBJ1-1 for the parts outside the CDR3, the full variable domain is NAGVMQNPRHLVRRRGQEARLRCSPMKGHSHVYWYRQLPEEGLKFMVYLQKENIIDESGMPKERFSAEFPKEGPSILRIQQVVRGDSAAYFCASSPLSEGASEAFFGQGTRLTVV.